This entry is about one T cell receptor beta chain. Its antigen is currently unknown. V was cut by 0 bases and J by 2 bases, with 8 bases left in between. The CDR3 runs to 15 residues. CDR1 is SGHNT and CDR2 is YENEEA in the germline V gene. This specimen belongs to a study of T cell responses to AZD1222 COVID-19 vaccine. Assay used: immunoSEQ multiplex PCR; TCRdb lists only in-frame clones, some missing. The sample holds some 150,000 clones, around 94% seen once. Whole-study results and caveats: The CD4 TCRs associated with vaccination extended across spike and predominated at 160-218 and 743-854.

The sample here was peripheral blood, taken on day 0 of AZD1222 vaccination. The V and J genes are TRBV11-3 and TRBJ2-1; D is undetermined. The receptor's source is an adult in good health. The CDR3 nucleotides are TGTGCCAGCAGCTTAGATAGGTGGGCCTACAATGAGCAGTTCTTC. It encodes CASSLDRWAYNEQFF.